These 8 T cell receptor beta chains came from one sample sequenced in a study of patients and donors after allogeneic stem cell transplantation. TCRdb analysed the RT-PCR reads with MiXCR anew, one entry per CDR3 protein. Seen here are 400,000 to 450,000 distinct CDR3 sequences, roughly 17% observed once, and the top ten hold over 6%. The material sequenced was blood, either unsorted or a sorted T cell fraction (not recorded which). All receptors derive from a human donor who was either an allogeneic HSCT recipient or a stem cell or donor lymphocyte infusion donor (not recorded which). It is not recorded whose cells these are; they may come from a transplant donor.

The chain is built from TRBV12-3 or TRBV12-4 and TRBJ2-3; D uncertain. V was cut by 6 bases and J by 1 base, with 11 bases left in between. This CDR3 region has 14 residues. This chain's CDR3 is CASRPFSRTDTQYF. CDR3 in DNA: TGTGCCAGCAGGCCTTTTAGTCGCACAGATACGCAGTATTTT.

The chain's CDR3 is CASRNRGATYNEQFF. In nucleotides, the CDR3 is TGTGCCAGCAGAAACCGGGGGGCCACCTACAATGAGCAGTTCTTC. This chain uses TRBV6-1 with TRBJ2-1; a weak D match, TRBD2 (7 bases). Trimming left V 6 bases short and J 2 bases short, with 14 bases between. From germline, CDR1 is MNHNS and CDR2 SASEGT. This CDR3 comprises 15 residues.

This clonotype was picked up a small number of times. The gene calls are TRBV5-5 and TRBJ2-4; D is ambiguous. The CDR3 is 14 amino acids. Trimming stripped 4 bases from V and 6 bases from J, with 14 bases between. Per the germline V gene, CDR1 is SGHKS and CDR2 is YYEKEE (reference sequence). CDR3 coding DNA: TGTGCCAGCAGCGTAGAGATAGGGCGAAACATTCAGTACTTC. Translating gives CASSVEIGRNIQYF.

The genes are TRBV9 and TRBJ1-1; D is uncertain. Germline values: CDR1 SGDLS, CDR2 YYNGEE. V was pared by 4 bases and J by 3 bases, with 13 bases between. The CDR3 has 14 residues. CDR3 region: CASSRAPSDTEAFF. The CDR3 DNA reads TGTGCCAGCAGCAGGGCACCGAGCGACACTGAAGCTTTCTTT.

The table lists this clonotype with a few counts. The V and J genes are TRBV20-1 and TRBJ2-3; D call uncertain. V was clipped by 0 bases and J by 7 bases, with 14 bases between them. Germline values: CDR1 DFQATT, CDR2 SNEGSKA (reference sequence). The CDR3 sequence is 14 residues long. CDR3 bases: TGCAGTGCTAGAGATCTCCCACTATCGCATACGCAGTATTTT. It yields the protein CSARDLPLSHTQYF.

Only a few counts were recorded for this clonotype. This chain joins TRBV5-1 and TRBJ1-1; tentative D call: TRBD1 (5 bases). Germline values: CDR1 SGHRS, CDR2 YFSETQ. The ends were cut back, 4 bases at V and 2 bases at J, with 12 bases in the middle. This CDR3 is built from 14 residues. CDR3 in amino acids: CASSDGTHNTEAFF. The CDR3, as DNA: TGCGCCAGCAGCGATGGGACGCATAACACTGAAGCTTTCTTT.

This sequence joins TRBV7-9 and TRBJ1-5; 7 nucleotides line up with TRBD1. Looked up from germline, CDR1 is SEHNR and CDR2 is FQNEAQ (reference sequence). The CDR3 runs 16 residues. Trimming removed 1 base from V and 2 bases from J; junction bases left unmatched: 5. The CDR3 DNA follows: TGTGCCAGCAGCTTAGTGGTAACAGGGGGCAATCAGCCCCAGCATTTT. This translates into CASSLVVTGGNQPQHF.

The chain recombines TRBV2 with TRBJ2-1, with D possibly matching TRBD2 (5 bases). The CDR3 extends over 15 amino acids. Germline values: CDR1 SNHLY, CDR2 FYNNEI. Trimming stripped 2 bases from V and 6 bases from J, with 14 bases between. The CDR3 DNA reads TGTGCCAGCAGTGAAAGGAGGTCTCGGCTCAATGAGCAGTTCTTC. It codes for CASSERRSRLNEQFF. Looking up the rest from reference TRBV2 and TRBJ2-1 gives the full variable domain: EPEVTQTPSHQVTQMGQEVILRCVPISNHLYFYWYRQILGQKVEFLVSFYNNEISEKSEIFDDQFSVERPDGSNFTLKIRSTKLEDSAMYFCASSERRSRLNEQFFGPGTRLTVL.